This TCR beta chain originates from a study of shared clonotypes between healthy human individuals. Study-wide findings and caveats: Represented diversity, genetic and exposure-history alike, was limited by few donors.

Worth noting for this clone: What it binds is not known.

This table comes from immunoSEQ multiplex PCR, and its TCRdb copy is limited to in-frame clones, with some not included. The table has 1.6 million or so clones, about 98.5% seen once. This clonotype was obtained from a man younger than 45 in good health. The specimen was naive CD4+ T cells sorted from blood. Subset denoted: CD45RA+ positively selected.

CDR3 DNA sequence: TGCAGCGGCCGGGCTAACCAGAACACCGGGGAGCTGTTTTTT. Protein product: CSGRANQNTGELFF. The V and J genes are TRBV29-1 and TRBJ2-2; D not resolved. Germline CDR1 SQVTM, CDR2 ANQGSEA. The V and J ends lost 7 bases and 1 base respectively, with 13 bases between them. The CDR3 loop spans 14 amino acids.